This paragraph reports one T cell receptor beta chain. Its antigen specificity is not known. There are no base qualities to consult, and no much larger clone falls within one base. The time point label here, explained by the study, means: baseline before first vaccination. Vaccinee samples came from UK trials COV001 and COV002, including a single-blind randomized controlled phase 2/3 trial of AZD1222 (ChAdOx1 nCoV-19) in healthy adults. Trial participant PBMC samples were collected at day 0 and day 28 after the second dose for TCRbeta chain sequencing. This record comes from a study of T cell responses to AZD1222 COVID-19 vaccine (dated by TCRdb to the early 2020s). Regarding the research as a whole: AZD1222 recipients with second doses at about 4 weeks or about 12 weeks were pooled, because spike-specific TCR depth and breadth did not differ between schedules. A total of 230 to 250 trial participants underwent TCR sequencing, of whom roughly 210 had received two doses of AZD1222 and 26 had received two doses of the MenACWY control vaccine. Trial participants were enrolled by age into subgroups of 18-55, 56-69 and 70-plus years, and roughly 150, 30 and 60 TCR-sequenced participants, respectively, were included in these subgroups. What the research found in general, with its limitations: Conclusions about previously exposed vaccinees are limited, since just six or seven AZD1222 recipients were seropositive for SARS-CoV-2 at baseline. No day 14 peak-response samples were available, so repertoires were characterized only after the peak T cell response. The vaccine-associated CD4 TCRs covered the entire spike protein, and the dominant responses fell in regions 160-218 and 743-854. After two AZD1222 doses, spike-specific TCR breadth and depth were significantly higher than at day 0 and than in MenACWY recipients. Reportedly, close to half of the unique spike-specific TCRs recognized epitopes lying outside the regions that are mutated in the B.1.351 and B.1.1.7 variants. The 56-69-year group was small, and its depth increase did not reach significance, likely because of low power. Participants were mostly white British, with more females than males. The authors suggested clonal diversity may have been underestimated.

The CDR3 regions of human TCRbeta chains were analyzed by immunosequencing. For the original study's pipeline: Repertoire TCRs were checked for matches against a reference library of SARS-CoV-2-specific TCRs that had been generated using the MIRA antigen-specificity platform. Breadth was defined as the fraction of unique TCRs that were SARS-CoV-2-associated. Depth was defined as the fraction of total T cells that were SARS-CoV-2-associated. Using the MIRA data, each spike-specific TCR was mapped to the spike region that the TCR reacts to and placed in a CD4 or CD8 class. Log10-transformed breadth and depth values were compared by one-way ANOVA with Sidak's multiple comparisons tests. TCRdb's version of the immuneACCESS table is confined to in-frame rearrangements and falls short of the full clone set. An unresolved V gene accounts for under half of the shortfall where checked; the remainder is of unknown origin. The V and J calls and clone size come from that table; D and trimming were worked out from the DNA. Counted in this sample were some 140,000 clones; more than 85% of them appeared once. Of the sample, about 3.2% falls within the top ten clones.

The sequencing used peripheral blood, collected on day 0 of AZD1222 vaccination. This receptor was taken from an adult in good health.

DNA sequence: TGCGCCAGCAGCTTTGAGTATAATTCACCCCTCCACTTT. This gives the protein CASSFEYNSPLHF. The chain is encoded by TRBV5-1 joined to TRBJ1-6; the D gene lacks a confident call. Trimming at the junction amounts to 2 bases on V and 4 bases on J, and the germline ends lie 4 bases apart. CDR1 and CDR2 were assigned from the germline V gene as SGHRS and YFSETQ. Counted from cysteine to phenylalanine, this CDR3 has 13 amino acids. The read is trimmed to its CDR3 DNA, 39 bases read in frame from base 1.